The 15 T cell receptor beta chains reported below all come from one sample, sequenced in a study of T cell responses to AZD1222 COVID-19 vaccine. TCRdb keeps only in-frame clones here, not all; method: immunoSEQ multiplex PCR. The sample contains under 150,000 clones, less than 90% of which appear only once. The sequencing here drew on peripheral blood, taken on day 0 of AZD1222 vaccination. The source is an adult in good health.

The rearrangement joins TRBV6-2 or TRBV6-3 to TRBJ1-2, with 8 bases fitting TRBD1. The length of the CDR3 is 15 residues. Germline V gene sequence: CDR1 MNHEY, CDR2 SVGEGT. Trimming took 6 bases from V and 1 from J; bases not matched to a gene: 7. The DNA of the CDR3 is TGTGCCAGCAGCCGACAGGGGTTTGGTAACTATGGCTACACCTTC. As protein: CASSRQGFGNYGYTF.

This chain links TRBV7-9 with TRBJ1-2; D is uncertain. The germline V and J ends were trimmed by 1 base and 7 bases, with 4 bases remaining between them. CDR1 and CDR2 from the germline V gene are SEHNR and FQNEAQ (reference sequence). This CDR3 has 11 residues. Here the CDR3 DNA reads TGTGCCAGCAGCTTAGGACCTGGCTACACCTTC. Encoded protein: CASSLGPGYTF.

In this sample, this clone turned up once. The chain employs TRBV6-6 and TRBJ1-2, with D maybe TRBD1 (5 bases). Germline CDR1 reads MNHNY; CDR2 reads SVGAGI (reference sequence). Trimming stripped 7 bases from V and 4 bases from J, with 19 bases between. The CDR3 has 15 residues. This CDR3 is CASIPGGEGSYGYTF. CDR3 bases: TGTGCCAGCATCCCGGGGGGGGAAGGTTCCTATGGCTACACCTTC.

This clone was observed a handful of times. The rearrangement uses TRBV27 and TRBJ2-3; D remains ambiguous. With 8 bases removed from V and 6 bases from J, the gap between germline ends came to 9 bases. CDR1 is MNHEY, CDR2 SMNVEV, per germline (reference sequence). This CDR3 is built from 11 residues. CDR3 amino acids: CASAKGDTQYF. As DNA, the CDR3 is TGTGCCAGCGCCAAAGGTGATACGCAGTATTTT.

This sequence joins TRBV29-1 and TRBJ1-2, with D tentatively TRBD1 (6 bases). The germline V gene has CDR1 SQVTM and CDR2 ANQGSEA. V was cut by 7 bases and J by 3 bases, with 12 bases left in between. This CDR3 spans 12 amino acids. Written as DNA, the CDR3 is TGCAGCGGGGGGGGCGCGGACTATGGCTACACCTTC. It translates to CSGGGADYGYTF.

The chain couples TRBV7-2 to TRBJ1-6; D gene unclear. Trimming removed 7 bases at V and 12 bases at J, with 13 bases between. This CDR3 contains 12 residues. Germline V gene data show CDR1 as SGHTA and CDR2 as FQGNSA. The CDR3 protein is CASTDLVGPLHF. CDR3 coding DNA: TGTGCCAGCACCGATCTCGTAGGACCCCTCCACTTT.

V gene TRBV19 combines with J gene TRBJ1-1, with D possibly matching TRBD1 (5 bases). The germline V and J ends were trimmed by 10 bases and 3 bases, with 21 bases remaining between them. The CDR3 consists of 15 residues. Germline-derived CDR1 and CDR2 are LNHDA and SQIVND (reference sequence). This CDR3 reads CAKVGAMVPYTEAFF. The CDR3 DNA is TGTGCCAAGGTCGGGGCAATGGTCCCGTACACTGAAGCTTTCTTT.

This CDR3 is CASSLGHSGGANEQFF. DNA for the CDR3: TGTGCCAGCAGCCTAGGCCATAGCGGGGGGGCCAATGAGCAGTTCTTC. The chain uses TRBV11-2 and TRBJ2-1; TRBD2 aligns across 11 bases. Unmatched junction bases numbered 9, after V lost 5 bases and J lost 6 bases. Germline CDR1 reads SGHAT; CDR2 reads FQNNGV. The CDR3 covers 16 residues.

The chain is built from TRBV7-3 and TRBJ1-1; D gene ambiguous. CDR1 SGHTA and CDR2 FQGTGA come from the germline V gene. V was cut by 5 bases and J by 4 bases, with 17 bases left in between. The CDR3 has 15 amino acids. The CDR3 here is CASSPSGGLGTEAFF. The CDR3 coding sequence is TGTGCCAGCAGCCCCTCGGGAGGGTTGGGCACTGAAGCTTTCTTT.

This clone came up once. The rearrangement joins TRBV5-8 to TRBJ2-5, with 7 positions matching TRBD1. The CDR3 loop spans 14 amino acids. The junction had 11 bases not matched to a gene; V was cut back by 9 bases and J by 3 bases. Germline CDR1 is SGHTS and CDR2 is YDEGEE. The CDR3 DNA reads TGTGCCACCAACGTGGGGCAGGGGGAAGAGACCCAGTACTTC. Protein sequence: CATNVGQGEETQYF. The full variable domain, its missing parts supplied by reference TRBV5-8 and TRBJ2-5, is EAGVTQSPTHLIKTRGQQATLRCSPISGHTSVYWYQQALGLGLQFLLWYDEGEERNRGNFPPRFSGRQFPNYSSELNVNALELEDSALYLCATNVGQGEETQYFGPGTRLLVL.

This rearrangement joins TRBV6-5 to TRBJ1-2, with 8 bases that match TRBD1. Germline V gene sequence: CDR1 MNHEY, CDR2 SVGAGI. After removal of 2 bases from V and 6 bases from J, the junction contained 11 bases not matched to a gene. The CDR3 is 16 amino acids. The CDR3 is CASSYEAGGVFHGYTF. The CDR3 DNA follows: TGTGCCAGCAGTTACGAGGCAGGGGGCGTCTTCCATGGCTACACCTTC.

V is TRBV7-2 and J is TRBJ2-4, with 9 bases identical to TRBD2. The length of the CDR3 is 14 residues. With V trimmed by 0 bases and J by 6 bases, 0 bases remained unmatched. In germline, CDR1 is SGHTA, CDR2 FQGNSA. The CDR3 coding sequence is TGTGCCAGCAGCTTAGCACTAGCGGGAAACATTCAGTACTTC. It is translated as CASSLALAGNIQYF.

There are a few counts of this clone. The V gene is TRBV2, the J gene TRBJ1-5; D uncertain. Germline CDR1 is SNHLY and CDR2 is FYNNEI. The CDR3 extends over 16 amino acids. The V end was cut by 9 bases, the J end by 5 bases, with 23 bases between. CDR3 in amino acids: CASGPPPAKNYQPQHF. The CDR3 DNA reads TGTGCCAGTGGTCCACCACCTGCTAAAAACTATCAGCCCCAGCATTTT. Based on the CDR3 plus reference TRBV2 and TRBJ1-5, the full variable domain is EPEVTQTPSHQVTQMGQEVILRCVPISNHLYFYWYRQILGQKVEFLVSFYNNEISEKSEIFDDQFSVERPDGSNFTLKIRSTKLEDSAMYFCASGPPPAKNYQPQHFGDGTRLSIL.

V gene TRBV18 combines with J gene TRBJ1-2, with 8 nucleotides matching TRBD1. Germline values: CDR1 KGHSH, CDR2 LQKENI. The CDR3 loop spans 15 amino acids. The trim removed 3 bases at V and 2 bases at J, leaving 5 bases unmatched. The CDR3 DNA is TGTGCCAGCTCACCGAGACAGGGGAACAACTATGGCTACACCTTC. Its protein product is CASSPRQGNNYGYTF. The variable domain in full, completed from reference TRBV18 and TRBJ1-2, reads NAGVMQNPRHLVRRRGQEARLRCSPMKGHSHVYWYRQLPEEGLKFMVYLQKENIIDESGMPKERFSAEFPKEGPSILRIQQVVRGDSAAYFCASSPRQGNNYGYTFGSGTRLTVV.

The J gene is TRBJ1-1, the V gene TRBV30; D gene ambiguous. Germline V CDR1 and CDR2: GTSNPN, SVGIG (reference sequence). V lost 3 bases, J lost 6 bases, and 11 bases lay in between. The CDR3 has 12 residues. The CDR3 reads CAWRKPGPEAFF. DNA for the CDR3: TGTGCCTGGAGGAAACCCGGCCCTGAAGCTTTCTTT.